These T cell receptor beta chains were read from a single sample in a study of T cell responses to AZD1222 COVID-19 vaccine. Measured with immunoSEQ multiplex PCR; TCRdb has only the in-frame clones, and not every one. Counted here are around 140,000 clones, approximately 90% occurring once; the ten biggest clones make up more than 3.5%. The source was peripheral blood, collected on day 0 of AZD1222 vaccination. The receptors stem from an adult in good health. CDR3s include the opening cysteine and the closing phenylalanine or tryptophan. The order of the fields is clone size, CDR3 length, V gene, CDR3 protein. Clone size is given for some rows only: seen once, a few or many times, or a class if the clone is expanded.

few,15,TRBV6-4,CASSATSGRTDTQYF
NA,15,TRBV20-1,CSASPTSGFYNEQFF
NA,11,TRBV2,CASRAPLLAHF
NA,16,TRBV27,CASSLAGQYSNQPQHF
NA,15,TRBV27,CASSFRQGISYGYTF
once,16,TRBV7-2,CASSSTGLGGNDGYTF
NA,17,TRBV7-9,CASSLAGGGTGGGGYTF
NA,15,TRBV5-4,CASSPPTGVGTEAFF
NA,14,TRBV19,CASSIPLGRGEQYF
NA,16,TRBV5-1,CASSPLAVSSYNEQFF
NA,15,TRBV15,CATSPPSSGLGEQFF
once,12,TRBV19,CASSPPLNEQFF
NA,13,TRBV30,CAWSPGTDTEAFF
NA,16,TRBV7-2,CASSLVDRGSKNIQYF
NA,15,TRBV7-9,CASSLDYRTPGELFF
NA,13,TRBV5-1,CASSWQGAAEAFF
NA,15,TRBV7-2,CASSLVGTGQEKLFF
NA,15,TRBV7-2,CASSLVGDSIYEQYF
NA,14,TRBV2,CASNPSGVGNIQYF
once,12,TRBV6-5,CASKGTVYGYTF
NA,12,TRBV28,CASSLLAYEQYF
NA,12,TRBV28,CATLQGFHGYTF
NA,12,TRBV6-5,CATQGAWYEQYF
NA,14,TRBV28,CATAKTGNSYEQYF
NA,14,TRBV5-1,CASSSSANTGELFF
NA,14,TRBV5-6,CASSPLGRVNEQYF
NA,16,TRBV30,CAWDPFGGLIPNEQFF
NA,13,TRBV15,CATSRGFDEKLFF
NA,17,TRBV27,CASSLKPGDSLNYGYTF
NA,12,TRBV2,CASSDSSYEQYF
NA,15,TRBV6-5,CASSPPAPRRDEQYF
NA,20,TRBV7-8,CASSQPPGLAGVFIANEQFF
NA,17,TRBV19,CASSIGLAGAQPYEQYF
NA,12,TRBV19,CATNEGPGELFF
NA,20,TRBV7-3,CASSLNGPGLAGSRTDTQYF
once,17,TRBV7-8,CASSLAPGAVAKNIQYF
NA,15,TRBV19,CASSHPGQGVYEQYF
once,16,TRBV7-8,CASSPVLGVGYNEQFF
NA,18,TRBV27,CASSPKRPGGEKGNTIYF
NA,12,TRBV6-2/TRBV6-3,CASSYSKNIQYF
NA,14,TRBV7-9,CASSSDREAYEQYF
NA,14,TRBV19,CASSIDFASYEQYF
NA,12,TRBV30,CAWSGMEREAFF
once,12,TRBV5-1,CASSLRDYGYTF
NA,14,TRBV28,CASRGTLDLNEQFF
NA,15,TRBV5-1,CASSLLGGVSDTQYF
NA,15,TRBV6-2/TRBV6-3,CASSYVPSSYNEQFF
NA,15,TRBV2,CASSEPRGSHNEQFF